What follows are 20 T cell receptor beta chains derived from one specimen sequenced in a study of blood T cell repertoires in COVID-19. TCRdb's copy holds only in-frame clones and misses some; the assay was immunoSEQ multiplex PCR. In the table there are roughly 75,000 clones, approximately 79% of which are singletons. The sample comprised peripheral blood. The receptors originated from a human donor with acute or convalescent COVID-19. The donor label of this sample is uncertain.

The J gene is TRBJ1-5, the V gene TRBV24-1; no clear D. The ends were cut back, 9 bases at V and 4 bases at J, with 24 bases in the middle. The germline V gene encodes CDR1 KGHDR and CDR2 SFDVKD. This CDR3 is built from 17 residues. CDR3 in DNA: TGTGCCACCCCGCCCGTTCGGATTCCGGTCAGGAATCAGCCCCAGCATTTT. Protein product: CATPPVRIPVRNQPQHF.

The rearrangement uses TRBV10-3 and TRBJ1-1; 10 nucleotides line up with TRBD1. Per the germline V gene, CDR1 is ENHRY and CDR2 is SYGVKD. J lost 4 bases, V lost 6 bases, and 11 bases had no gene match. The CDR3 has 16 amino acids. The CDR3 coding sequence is TGTGCCATCAGGCCGGCAACGACAGGGGGCCTCACTGAAGCTTTCTTT. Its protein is CAIRPATTGGLTEAFF.

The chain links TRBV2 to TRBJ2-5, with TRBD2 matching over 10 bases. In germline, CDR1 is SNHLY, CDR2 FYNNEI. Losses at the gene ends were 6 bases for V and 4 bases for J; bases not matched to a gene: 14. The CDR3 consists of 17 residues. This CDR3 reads CASREDIAGGLRETQYF. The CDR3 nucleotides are TGTGCCAGCAGGGAGGACATAGCGGGAGGTCTCCGAGAGACCCAGTACTTC.

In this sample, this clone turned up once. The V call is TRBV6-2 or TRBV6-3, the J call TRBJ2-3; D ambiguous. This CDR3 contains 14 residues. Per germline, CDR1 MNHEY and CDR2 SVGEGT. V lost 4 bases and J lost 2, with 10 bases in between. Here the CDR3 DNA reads TGTGCCAGCAGTTCGCGTCCACCCACAGATACGCAGTATTTT. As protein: CASSSRPPTDTQYF.

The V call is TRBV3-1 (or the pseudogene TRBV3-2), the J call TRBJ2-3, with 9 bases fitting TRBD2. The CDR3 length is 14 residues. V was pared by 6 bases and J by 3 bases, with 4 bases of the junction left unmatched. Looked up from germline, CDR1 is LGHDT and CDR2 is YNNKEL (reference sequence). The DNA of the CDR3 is TGTGCCAGCAGTTTAAGCGGGGGGACAGATACGCAGTATTTT. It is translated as CASSLSGGTDTQYF.

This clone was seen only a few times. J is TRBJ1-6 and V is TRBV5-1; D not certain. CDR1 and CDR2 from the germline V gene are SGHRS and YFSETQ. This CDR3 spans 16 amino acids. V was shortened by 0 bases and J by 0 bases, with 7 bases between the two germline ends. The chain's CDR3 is CASSLDGSSYNSPLHF. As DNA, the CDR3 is TGCGCCAGCAGCTTGGATGGGAGCTCCTATAATTCACCCCTCCACTTT.

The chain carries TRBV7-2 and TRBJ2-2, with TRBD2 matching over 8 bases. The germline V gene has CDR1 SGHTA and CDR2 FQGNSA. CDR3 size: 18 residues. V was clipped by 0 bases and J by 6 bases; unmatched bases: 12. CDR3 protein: CASSLAMKGLVFSGELFF. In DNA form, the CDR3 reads TGTGCCAGCAGCTTAGCGATGAAGGGACTAGTCTTTTCCGGGGAGCTGTTTTTT.

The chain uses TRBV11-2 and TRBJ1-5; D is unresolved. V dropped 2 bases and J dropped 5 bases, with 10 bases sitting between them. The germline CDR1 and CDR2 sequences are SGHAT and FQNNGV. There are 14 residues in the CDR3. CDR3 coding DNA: TGTGCCAGCAGCTTAAAGAGTACGGATCAGCCCCAGCATTTT. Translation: CASSLKSTDQPQHF. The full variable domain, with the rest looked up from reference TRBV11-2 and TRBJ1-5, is EAGVAQSPRYKIIEKRQSVAFWCNPISGHATLYWYQQILGQGPKLLIQFQNNGVVDDSQLPKDRFSAERLKGVDSTLKIQPAKLEDSAVYLCASSLKSTDQPQHFGDGTRLSIL.

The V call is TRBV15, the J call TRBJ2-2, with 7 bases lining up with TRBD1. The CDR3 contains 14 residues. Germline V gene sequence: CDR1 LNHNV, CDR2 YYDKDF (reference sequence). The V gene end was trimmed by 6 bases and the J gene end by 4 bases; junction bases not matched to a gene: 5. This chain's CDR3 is CATRRGPVTGELFF. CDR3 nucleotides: TGTGCCACCAGGAGGGGGCCAGTCACCGGGGAGCTGTTTTTT. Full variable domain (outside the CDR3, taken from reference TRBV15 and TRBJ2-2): DAMVIQNPRYQVTQFGKPVTLSCSQTLNHNVMYWYQQKSSQAPKLLFHYYDKDFNNEADTPDNFQSRRPNTSFCFLDIRSPGLGDTAMYLCATRRGPVTGELFFGEGSRLTVL.

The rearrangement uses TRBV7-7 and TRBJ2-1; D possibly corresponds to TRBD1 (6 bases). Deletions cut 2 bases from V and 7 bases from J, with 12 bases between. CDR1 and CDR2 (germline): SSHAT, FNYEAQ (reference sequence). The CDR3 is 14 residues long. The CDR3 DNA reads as TGTGCCAGCAGCTTACAGGGCCAGGGGAATGAGCAGTTCTTC. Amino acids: CASSLQGQGNEQFF.

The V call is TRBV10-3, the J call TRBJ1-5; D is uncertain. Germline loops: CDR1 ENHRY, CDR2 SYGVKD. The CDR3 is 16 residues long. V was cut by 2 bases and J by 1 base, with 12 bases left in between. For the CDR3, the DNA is TGTGCCATCAGTGAGATGGCAGGAGGAAGCAATCAGCCCCAGCATTTT. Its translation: CAISEMAGGSNQPQHF.

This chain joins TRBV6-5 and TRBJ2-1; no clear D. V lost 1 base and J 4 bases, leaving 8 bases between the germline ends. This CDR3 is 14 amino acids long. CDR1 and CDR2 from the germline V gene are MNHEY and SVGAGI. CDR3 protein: CASSYYPLYNEQFF. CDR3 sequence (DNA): TGTGCCAGCAGTTACTATCCTTTATACAATGAGCAGTTCTTC.

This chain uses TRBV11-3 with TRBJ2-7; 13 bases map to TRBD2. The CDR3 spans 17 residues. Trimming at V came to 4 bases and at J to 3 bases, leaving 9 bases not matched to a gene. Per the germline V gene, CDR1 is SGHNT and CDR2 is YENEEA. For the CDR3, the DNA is TGTGCCAGCAGCTCCGGGACTAGCGGGACCCAGGACTACGAGCAGTACTTC. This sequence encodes CASSSGTSGTQDYEQYF.

CDR3 in amino acids: CASSAIAGVSADTQYF. The CDR3 bases are TGTGCCAGCAGTGCCATAGCGGGAGTAAGTGCAGATACGCAGTATTTT. The V call is TRBV6-1, the J call TRBJ2-3; 9 bases match TRBD2. This CDR3 contains 16 residues. J lost 4 bases, V lost 4 bases, and 9 bases had no gene match. Germline CDR1 MNHNS, CDR2 SASEGT.

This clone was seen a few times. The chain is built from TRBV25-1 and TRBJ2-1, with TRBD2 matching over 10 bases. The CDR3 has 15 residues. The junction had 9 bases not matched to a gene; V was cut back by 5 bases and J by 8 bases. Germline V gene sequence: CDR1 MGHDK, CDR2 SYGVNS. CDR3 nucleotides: TGTGCCAGCAGTCCTAGGGCTAGCGGGAGCGATGAGCAGTTCTTC. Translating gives CASSPRASGSDEQFF.

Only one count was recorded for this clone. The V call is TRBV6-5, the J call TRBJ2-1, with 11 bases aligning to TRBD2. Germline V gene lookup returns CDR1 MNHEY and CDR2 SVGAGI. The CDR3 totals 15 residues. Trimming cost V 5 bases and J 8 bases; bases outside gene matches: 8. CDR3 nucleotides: TGTGCCAGCAGTCAACCTAGCGGGGGGCCGGATGAGCAGTTCTTC. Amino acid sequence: CASSQPSGGPDEQFF.

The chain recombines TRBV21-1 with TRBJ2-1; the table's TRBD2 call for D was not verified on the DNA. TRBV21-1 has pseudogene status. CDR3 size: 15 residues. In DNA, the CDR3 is TGTGCCAGCAGCAAAGGACTAGCAGTTTACAATGAGCAGTTCTTC. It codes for CASSKGLAVYNEQFF.

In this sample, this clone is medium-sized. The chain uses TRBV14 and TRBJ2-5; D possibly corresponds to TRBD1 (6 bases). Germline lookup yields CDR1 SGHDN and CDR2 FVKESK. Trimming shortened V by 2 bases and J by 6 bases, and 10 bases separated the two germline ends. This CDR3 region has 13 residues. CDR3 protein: CASSQMGAQTQYF. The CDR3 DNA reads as TGTGCCAGCAGCCAAATGGGGGCGCAGACCCAGTACTTC.

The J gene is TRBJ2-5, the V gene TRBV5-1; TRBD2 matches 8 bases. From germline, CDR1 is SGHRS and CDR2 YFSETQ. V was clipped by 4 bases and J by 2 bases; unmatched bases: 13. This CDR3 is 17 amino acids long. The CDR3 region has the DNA TGCGCCAGCAGCCCCGGGGGGGGGAGGCTGCTACAAGAGACCCAGTACTTC. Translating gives CASSPGGGRLLQETQYF.

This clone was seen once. The CDR3 protein is CASSLGPGSGGTQTQYF. CDR3 nucleotide sequence: TGTGCCAGCAGCTTGGGGCCTGGGAGCGGGGGCACCCAGACCCAGTACTTC. The chain joins TRBV5-5 to TRBJ2-5; TRBD2 matches at 8 bases. This CDR3 has 17 amino acids. The J segment lost 6 bases and the V segment lost 0 bases, leaving 13 bases of the junction unmatched. Germline V gene lookup returns CDR1 SGHKS and CDR2 YYEKEE (reference sequence).